The 23 T cell receptor beta chains below come from one sample, sequenced in a study of spatial heterogeneity in lung cancer. Regarding time point: sample taken at primary tumor resection. TCRdb used MiXCR to reprocess the 5' RACE reads, holding one entry per CDR3 protein. The sample gives roughly 5,800 distinct CDR3 sequences, around 13% of which show up once; about 11% is in the top ten. Findings and limits, study-wide: Within tumors, counts of expanded alpha and beta TCRs tracked tumor mutation counts.

These TCRs are of unknown antigen specificity. Sequences were derived from lung tumor tissue, sampled at surgery. These receptors came from a male donor with early-stage non-small cell lung cancer.

This clonotype was seen repeatedly, ten times or more. Within a library made for alpha chains, this beta chain is off target, and its count is uninformative. The rearrangement joins TRBV13 to TRBJ2-7; TRBD1 matches 8 bases. Per the germline V gene, CDR1 is PRHDT and CDR2 is FYEKMQ (reference sequence). V lost 9 bases, J lost 1 base, and 8 bases stayed unmatched. The CDR3 has 14 amino acids. The CDR3: CASRRQGPSYEQYF. The DNA of the CDR3 is TGTGCCAGTCGACGACAGGGGCCGTCCTACGAGCAGTACTTC.

This clonotype is judged medium-sized. Because this beta chain is a stray read in a library intended to capture alpha chains, its abundance should not be given much weight. The V gene is TRBV29-1, the J gene TRBJ2-5; 13 bases line up with TRBD2. Per the germline V gene, CDR1 is SQVTM and CDR2 is ANQGSEA. CDR3 size: 15 residues. V lost 6 bases, J lost 3 bases, and 7 bases stayed unmatched. CDR3 amino acids: CSVTGTSGIKETQYF. DNA for the CDR3: TGCAGCGTGACCGGGACTAGCGGGATTAAAGAGACCCAGTACTTC.

This clonotype was counted at least ten times. The size of this beta chain means little, since it is a stray read in a library made for alpha chains. V and J are TRBV5-1 and TRBJ2-5; no clear D. CDR1 SGHRS and CDR2 YFSETQ come from the germline V gene. The ends were cut back, 0 bases at V and 4 bases at J, with 16 bases in the middle. The length of the CDR3 is 16 residues. DNA for the CDR3: TGCGCCAGCAGCTTGGAAGGGTCTTGGTTGCGAGAGACCCAGTACTTC. Translation: CASSLEGSWLRETQYF.

Note on this clonotype: Little can be read into the size of this beta chain, an off-target read in a library designed for alpha chains. The genes are TRBV9 and TRBJ1-3; D call uncertain. The germline CDR1 and CDR2 sequences are SGDLS and YYNGEE. The V gene lost 4 bases and the J gene lost 2 bases, with 13 bases spanning the gap. CDR3 length equals 15 residues. CDR3 sequence: CASSPRRAPGNTIYF. CDR3 DNA sequence: TGTGCCAGCAGCCCAAGGAGGGCGCCTGGAAACACCATATATTTT.

At least ten counts were recorded for this clonotype. A much larger clone lies a single base off, so this may be a read error. Within a library made for alpha chains, this beta chain is off target, and its count is uninformative. The genes are TRBV11-2 and TRBJ2-2; D unclear. The length of the CDR3 is 9 residues. Germline lookup yields CDR1 SGHAT and CDR2 FQNNGV. CDR3 sequence: CANNGELFF. The CDR3 nucleotides are TGTGCCAACAACGGGGAGCTGTTTTTT.

This clonotype was seen ten or more times. Since it is a stray read in a library aimed at alpha chains, this beta chain has a size that is not meaningful. The rearrangement links TRBV6-2 or TRBV6-3 to TRBJ1-5, with a weak D call TRBD1 (6 bases). CDR3 length: 13 amino acids. Trimming removed 6 bases from V and 2 bases from J, with 8 bases in between. Germline CDR1 MNHEY, CDR2 SVGEGT. The CDR3 DNA reads TGTGCCAGCAGACCAGGGGGCAATCAGCCCCAGCATTTT. This gives the protein CASRPGGNQPQHF.

This clonotype was counted ten times or more. Within a library made for alpha chains, this beta chain is off target, and its count is uninformative. V is TRBV16 and J is TRBJ2-7; 10 nucleotides match TRBD1. Germline loops: CDR1 KGHSY, CDR2 FQNENV. The V gene end was trimmed by 4 bases and the J gene end by 5 bases; junction bases not matched to a gene: 2. This CDR3 comprises 13 residues. The CDR3 coding sequence is TGTGCCAGCAGCCGGGACAGGGGAAACGAGCAGTACTTC. This sequence encodes CASSRDRGNEQYF. Complete variable domain (other parts from reference TRBV16 and TRBJ2-7): GEEVAQTPKHLVRGEGQKAKLYCAPIKGHSYVFWYQQVLKNEFKFLISFQNENVFDETGMPKERFSAKCLPNSPCSLEIQATKLEDSAVYFCASSRDRGNEQYFGPGTRLTVT.

This clonotype was seen at least ten times. The library was built for alpha chains, so this beta chain is an off-target read and its size means little. The genes are TRBV18 and TRBJ2-1; D remains ambiguous. Germline-derived CDR1 and CDR2 are KGHSH and LQKENI. The CDR3 is 13 residues long. V lost 3 bases and J 4 bases, leaving 7 bases between the germline ends. CDR3 sequence: CASSPAEYNEQFF. The CDR3 nucleotides are TGTGCCAGCTCACCGGCTGAATACAATGAGCAGTTCTTC.

This clonotype was recorded at least ten times. The library was designed around alpha chains, so this beta chain is a stray read whose abundance carries little weight. CDR3 amino acids: CASSEEVAGGSHEQFF. In DNA, the CDR3 is TGTGCCAGCAGTGAAGAGGTGGCAGGGGGCTCCCATGAGCAGTTCTTC. This chain connects TRBV2 to TRBJ2-1, with TRBD1 matching 8 bases. The CDR3 is 16 amino acids. The germline CDR1 and CDR2 sequences are SNHLY and FYNNEI. V gave up 1 base and J gave up 8 bases; unmatched junction bases: 10.

A word on this clonotype: Because the library targeted alpha chains, this beta chain is an off-target read whose size means little. The rearrangement links TRBV5-4 to TRBJ1-2; the match to TRBD1 covers 8 bases. The CDR3 consists of 16 residues. Losses at the gene ends were 4 bases for V and 2 bases for J; bases not matched to a gene: 10. In germline, CDR1 is SGHNT, CDR2 YYREEE (reference sequence). DNA of the CDR3: TGTGCCAGCAGCCGCGGACAGGGCAGTCCGAACTATGGCTACACCTTC. Translating it yields CASSRGQGSPNYGYTF.

This clonotype is deemed medium-sized (0.01 to 0.1%). Because the library targeted alpha chains, this beta chain is an off-target read whose size means little. The rearrangement joins TRBV20-1 to TRBJ2-7; unclear D gene. V lost 0 bases to trimming and J lost 5 bases, with 14 bases between them. The CDR3 is 14 amino acids. Germline values: CDR1 DFQATT, CDR2 SNEGSKA (reference sequence). The CDR3 sequence is CSAREVPGRDEQYF. CDR3 bases: TGCAGTGCTAGAGAGGTGCCGGGCCGCGACGAGCAGTACTTC.

Note on this clonotype: This beta chain is an unintended read in a library built for alpha chains; its size means little. J is TRBJ2-1 and V is TRBV3-1; no firm D call. The germline V gene encodes CDR1 LGHDT and CDR2 YNNKEL (reference sequence). V gave up 1 base and J gave up 9 bases, with 10 bases separating them. The CDR3 is 13 amino acids. As DNA, the CDR3 is TGTGCCAGCAGCCAAGCCCTAAACGGTGAGCAGTTCTTC. Its protein product is CASSQALNGEQFF.

By sample share, this clonotype is medium-sized. Since the library was made to target alpha chains, this beta chain is a stray read and its abundance is not meaningful. The rearrangement links TRBV7-8 to TRBJ2-1, with D perhaps matching TRBD2 (6 bases). Trimming took off 4 bases at V and 10 bases at J, with 11 bases between the two ends. Germline V lookup: CDR1 SGHVS, CDR2 FQNEAQ. The CDR3 sequence is 12 residues long. The CDR3 bases are TGTGCCAGCAGCTCCCTCCGGGGGGAGCAGTTCTTC. Its translation: CASSSLRGEQFF.

In this sample, this clonotype is medium-sized. This beta chain is a stray sequence in a library constructed for alpha chains; its clone size is not meaningful. V and J are TRBV6-5 and TRBJ2-7; 7 bases fit TRBD2. The CDR3 consists of 14 residues. Per germline, CDR1 MNHEY and CDR2 SVGAGI. J gave up 1 base and V 0 bases, and 0 bases lay outside the gene matches. The CDR3 loop reads CASSYSGGSYEQYF. CDR3 in DNA: TGTGCCAGCAGTTACTCGGGGGGGTCCTACGAGCAGTACTTC.

This clonotype is categorized as medium-sized. This beta chain appears as a stray read in a library generated for alpha chains; its size is not informative. This sequence joins TRBV5-1 and TRBJ2-7; D unclear. The germline gives CDR1 SGHRS, CDR2 YFSETQ. Between the trimmed V and J ends, which lost 0 bases and 2 bases, there was a span of 21 bases. The CDR3 is 18 residues long. This CDR3 reads CASSLASGWGTTAYEQYF. Written as DNA, the CDR3 is TGCGCCAGCAGCTTGGCCTCAGGTTGGGGAACTACGGCCTACGAGCAGTACTTC.

This clonotype rates as medium-sized. This beta chain is a stray read from a library made for alpha chains; its abundance is not meaningful. This sequence joins TRBV12-3 or TRBV12-4 and TRBJ1-4; no clear D. The CDR3 spans 16 residues. Trimming pared 1 base from V and 0 bases from J, leaving 9 bases between. CDR3: CASSLEVTATNEKLFF. The CDR3 coding sequence is TGTGCCAGCAGTTTAGAGGTGACCGCAACTAATGAAAAACTGTTTTTT.

This clonotype is medium-sized (0.01 to 0.1%) within its sample. Little can be read into the size of this beta chain, an off-target read in a library designed for alpha chains. The genes are TRBV29-1 and TRBJ2-2, with 11 nucleotides matching TRBD2. The CDR3 sequence is 14 residues long. Germline-derived CDR1 and CDR2 are SQVTM and ANQGSEA. Losses at the gene ends were 7 bases for V and 4 bases for J; bases not matched to a gene: 5. CDR3 residues: CSARTSGLTGELFF. The CDR3 nucleotides are TGCAGCGCAAGGACTAGCGGGCTCACCGGGGAGCTGTTTTTT.

By frequency in the sample, this clonotype is medium-sized. A library made for alpha chains picked up this beta chain off target, so its size means little. This rearrangement joins TRBV11-2 to TRBJ2-1; D is ambiguous. Germline V gives CDR1 SGHAT, CDR2 FQNNGV. Trimming shortened V by 1 base and J by 6 bases, and 7 bases separated the two germline ends. This CDR3 comprises 13 residues. DNA for the CDR3: TGTGCCAGCAGCTTAGCCTACACCAATGAGCAGTTCTTC. This sequence encodes CASSLAYTNEQFF.

This clonotype was counted many times. Within a library made for alpha chains, this beta chain is off target, and its count is uninformative. The chain recombines TRBV30 with TRBJ2-4; the D call may be TRBD1 or TRBD2 (6 bases each). Trimming left V 5 bases short and J 2 bases short, with 16 bases between. Per the germline V gene, CDR1 is GTSNPN and CDR2 is SVGIG (reference sequence). The CDR3 runs to 15 residues. The chain's CDR3 is CAWGDTAGPKNIQYF. The CDR3 DNA is TGTGCCTGGGGGGACACAGCGGGTCCCAAAAACATTCAGTACTTC.

This clonotype is categorized as medium-sized (0.01 to 0.1%). The library was prepared for alpha chains; this beta chain is a stray read, so its frequency means little. The chain employs TRBV20-1 and TRBJ2-1, with a tentative D call TRBD1 (6 bases). Trimming shortened V by 6 bases and J by 7 bases, and 16 bases separated the two germline ends. CDR3 length: 13 amino acids. Germline CDR1 reads DFQATT; CDR2 reads SNEGSKA (reference sequence). As DNA, the CDR3 is TGCAGTGCCTTCAACCTAGGGGGAAATGAGCAGTTCTTC. Its protein is CSAFNLGGNEQFF.

This clonotype was detected many times. This beta chain is an unintended read in a library built for alpha chains; its size means little. The J gene is TRBJ2-2, the V gene TRBV14; no definite D call. Germline V gives CDR1 SGHDN, CDR2 FVKESK. The V end lost 8 bases, the J end lost 2 bases, and 9 bases lay between the germline ends. This CDR3 contains 13 residues. The chain's CDR3 is CASGEVNTGELFF. In DNA form, the CDR3 reads TGTGCCAGCGGGGAAGTAAACACCGGGGAGCTGTTTTTT.

This clonotype counts as medium-sized. Little can be read into the size of this beta chain, an off-target read in a library designed for alpha chains. This chain joins TRBV2 and TRBJ2-7; D is undetermined. Per the germline V gene, CDR1 is SNHLY and CDR2 is FYNNEI. Between the trimmed V and J ends, which lost 0 bases and 2 bases, there was a span of 11 bases. The CDR3 consists of 15 residues. The CDR3 protein is CASSEALAAAYEQYF. In DNA form, the CDR3 reads TGTGCCAGCAGTGAAGCCCTGGCGGCCGCCTACGAGCAGTACTTC.

This clonotype was found many times. This beta chain was picked up by a library intended for alpha chains and is off target, so its count carries little meaning. J is TRBJ2-4 and V is TRBV20-1; TRBD2 aligns across 10 bases. Germline V gene sequence: CDR1 DFQATT, CDR2 SNEGSKA (reference sequence). The CDR3 sequence is 20 residues long. The J segment lost 0 bases and the V segment lost 2 bases, leaving 16 bases of the junction unmatched. The CDR3 sequence is CSARSTVAGGPKLAKNIQYF. The DNA for the CDR3 is TGCAGTGCTAGAAGTACGGTAGCGGGAGGCCCGAAACTAGCCAAAAACATTCAGTACTTC.